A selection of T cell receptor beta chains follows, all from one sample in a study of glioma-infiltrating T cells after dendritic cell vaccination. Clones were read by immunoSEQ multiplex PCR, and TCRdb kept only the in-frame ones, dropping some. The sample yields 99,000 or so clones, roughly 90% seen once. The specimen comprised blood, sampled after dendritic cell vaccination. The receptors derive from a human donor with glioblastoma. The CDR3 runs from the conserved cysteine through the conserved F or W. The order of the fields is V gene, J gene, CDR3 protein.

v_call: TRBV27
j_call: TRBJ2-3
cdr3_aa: CASRALGEDTQYF

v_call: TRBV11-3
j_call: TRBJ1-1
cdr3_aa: CASSSYTSTEAFF

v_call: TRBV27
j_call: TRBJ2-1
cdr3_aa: CASQGQGAYNEQFF

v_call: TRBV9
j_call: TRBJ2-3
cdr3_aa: CASSGPSGSTDTQYF

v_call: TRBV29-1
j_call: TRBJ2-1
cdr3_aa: CSVAPSENEQFF

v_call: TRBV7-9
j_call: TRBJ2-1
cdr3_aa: CARGGAGYNEQFF

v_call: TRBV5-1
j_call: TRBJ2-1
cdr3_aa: CASSLGGGYSEQFF

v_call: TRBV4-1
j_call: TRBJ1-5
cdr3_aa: CASSRQVNQPQHF

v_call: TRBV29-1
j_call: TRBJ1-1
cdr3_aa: CSVDPGEDTEAFF

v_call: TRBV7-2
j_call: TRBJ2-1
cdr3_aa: CASSAGQGYNEQFF

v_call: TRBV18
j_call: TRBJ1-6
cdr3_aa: CASALGQGNSPLHF

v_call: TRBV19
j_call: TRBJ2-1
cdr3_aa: CASSSPGVANEQFF

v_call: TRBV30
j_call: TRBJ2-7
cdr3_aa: CAWRAGAPYEQYF

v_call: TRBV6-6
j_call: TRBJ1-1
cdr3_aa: CASSYSGFGAATEAFF

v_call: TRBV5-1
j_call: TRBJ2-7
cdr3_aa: CASSLQGNSYEQYF

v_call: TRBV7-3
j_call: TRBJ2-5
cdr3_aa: CASSPGWTGEETQHF